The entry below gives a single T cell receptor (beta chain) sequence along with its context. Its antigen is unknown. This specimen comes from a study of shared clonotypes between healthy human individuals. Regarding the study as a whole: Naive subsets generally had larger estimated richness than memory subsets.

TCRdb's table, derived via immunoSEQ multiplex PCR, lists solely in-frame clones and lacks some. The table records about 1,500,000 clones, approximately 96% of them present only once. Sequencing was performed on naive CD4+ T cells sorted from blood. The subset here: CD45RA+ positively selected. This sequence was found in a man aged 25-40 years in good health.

The CDR3: CASSQTSNTGELFF. The CDR3 region has the DNA TGTGCCAGCTCCCAGACTTCGAACACCGGGGAGCTGTTTTTT. The rearrangement links TRBV18 to TRBJ2-2; D gene ambiguous. From germline, CDR1 is KGHSH and CDR2 LQKENI. This CDR3 comprises 14 residues. V shed 6 bases and J shed 0 bases, with 8 bases lying between them.